This T cell receptor beta chain stems from a study of CD4 T cells in relation to SARS-CoV-2 and coronaviruses. Before the COVID-19 pandemic, during about 2010-2018, CD4+ T cells were taken from unexposed donors. CD4+ T cells were isolated from the cells after 10 days of culture. The germline V gene has CDR1 SGHRS and CDR2 YFSETQ. The length of the CDR3 is 16 residues. Trimming left V 4 bases short and J 7 bases short, with 21 bases between. TCRdb's table, derived via immunoSEQ multiplex PCR, lists solely in-frame clones and lacks some. The table shows about 22,000 clones, with about 70% occurring only once. As for this clone: Its antigen is as yet unknown.

The V and J genes are TRBV5-1 and TRBJ1-3, with TRBD1 as a possible D gene (5 bases). This clonotype originated in a human donor in good health. The sequencing input was CD4+ T cells from PBMCs, cultured in vitro. The chain's CDR3 is CASSPRGDRSWNTIYF. The CDR3 nucleotides are TGCGCCAGCAGCCCCCGAGGGGACCGCTCCTGGAACACCATATATTTT.